The clone carrying this T cell receptor beta chain was detected only a few times. Its antigen is not identified. This sample is drawn from a study of T-cell reconstitution after alpha-beta-depleted transplantation in children. Unique molecular identifiers were incorporated during preparation of the TCRbeta library. One entry per CDR3 protein results from TCRdb running MiXCR on the PCR reads. The table lists approximately 300,000 distinct CDR3 sequences, 6.5% to 9% of them singletons. Study conclusions and caveats: Several patients had high TCRbeta diversity at day 60; it came from surviving recipient T cells and thymic progenitors. Reported findings indicate that, about two months after transplant, alpha-beta T cells came from several hundred expanded clones, which were derived from non-depleted graft cells. One year after transplant, T-cell counts and diversity came mostly from newly produced T cells.

The TCR comes from a female patient aged 2-9 years who had a stem cell transplant for Fanconi anemia, so the T cells may come from the graft donor. Specimen: peripheral blood, collected 360 days after TCRalphabeta/CD19-depleted stem cell transplant.

This chain's CDR3 is CASSLSVLGLPNTEAFF. DNA for the CDR3: TGTGCCAGCAGTTTATCAGTTTTAGGACTTCCGAACACTGAAGCTTTCTTT. The chain couples TRBV12-3 or TRBV12-4 to TRBJ1-1, with no clear D. V lost 2 bases to trimming and J lost 1 base, with 17 bases between them. This CDR3 comprises 17 residues.